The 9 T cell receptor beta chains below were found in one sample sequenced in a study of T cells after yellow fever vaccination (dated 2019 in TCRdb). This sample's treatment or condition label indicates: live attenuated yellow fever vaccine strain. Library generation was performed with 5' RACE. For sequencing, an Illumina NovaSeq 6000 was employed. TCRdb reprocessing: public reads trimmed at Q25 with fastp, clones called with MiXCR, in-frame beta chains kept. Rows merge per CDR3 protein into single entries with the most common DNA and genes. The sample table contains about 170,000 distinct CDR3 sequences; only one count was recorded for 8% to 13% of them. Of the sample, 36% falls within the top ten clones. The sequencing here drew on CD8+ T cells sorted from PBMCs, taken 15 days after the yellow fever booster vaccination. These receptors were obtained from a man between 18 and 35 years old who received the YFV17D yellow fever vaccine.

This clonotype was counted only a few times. CDR3 in amino acids: CASSPLAGPYEQYF. The CDR3 DNA reads TGCGCCAGCAGCCCACTAGCGGGGCCCTACGAGCAGTACTTC. The rearrangement uses TRBV4-1 and TRBJ2-7; 10 positions match TRBD2. V was clipped by 4 bases and J by 2 bases; unmatched bases: 2. The CDR3 consists of 14 residues. Germline CDR1 reads MGHRA; CDR2 reads YSYEKL.

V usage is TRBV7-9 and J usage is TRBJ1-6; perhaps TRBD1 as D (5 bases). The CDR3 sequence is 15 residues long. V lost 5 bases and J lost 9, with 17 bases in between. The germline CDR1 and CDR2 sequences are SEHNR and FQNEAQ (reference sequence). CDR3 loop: CASSPSKTGRSPLHF. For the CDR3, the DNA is TGTGCCAGCAGCCCCTCAAAAACGGGACGTTCACCCCTCCACTTT.

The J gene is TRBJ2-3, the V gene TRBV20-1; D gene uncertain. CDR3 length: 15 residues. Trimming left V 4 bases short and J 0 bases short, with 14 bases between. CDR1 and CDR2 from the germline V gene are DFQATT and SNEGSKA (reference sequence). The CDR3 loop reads CSAKTSPASTDTQYF. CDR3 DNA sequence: TGCAGTGCTAAGACTTCGCCCGCTAGCACAGATACGCAGTATTTT.

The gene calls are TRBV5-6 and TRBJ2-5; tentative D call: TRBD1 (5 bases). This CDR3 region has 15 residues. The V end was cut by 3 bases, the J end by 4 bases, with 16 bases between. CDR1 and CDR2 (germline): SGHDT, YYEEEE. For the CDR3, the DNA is TGTGCCAGCAGCTCGACAGCCCAAGGGCCAGAGACCCAGTACTTC. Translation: CASSSTAQGPETQYF. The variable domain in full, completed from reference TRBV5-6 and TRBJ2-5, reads DAGVTQSPTHLIKTRGQQVTLRCSPKSGHDTVSWYQQALGQGPQFIFQYYEEEERQRGNFPDRFSGHQFPNYSSELNVNALLLGDSALYLCASSSTAQGPETQYFGPGTRLLVL.

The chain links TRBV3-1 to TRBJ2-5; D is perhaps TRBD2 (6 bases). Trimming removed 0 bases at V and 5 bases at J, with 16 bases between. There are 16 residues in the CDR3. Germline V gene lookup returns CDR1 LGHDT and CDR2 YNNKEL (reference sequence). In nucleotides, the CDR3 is TGTGCCAGCAGCCAAGATATTTGGAGGGGTGAGGAGACCCAGTACTTC. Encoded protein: CASSQDIWRGEETQYF.

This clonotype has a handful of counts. The DNA of the CDR3 is TGCGCCAGCAGCCTCCGGGACTCCCTGTACAATGAGCAGTTCTTC. Protein: CASSLRDSLYNEQFF. V is TRBV4-1 and J is TRBJ2-1, with TRBD2 as a possible D gene (6 bases). CDR3 length: 15 residues. Trimming took off 4 bases at V and 4 bases at J, with 14 bases between the two ends. Per the germline V gene, CDR1 is MGHRA and CDR2 is YSYEKL.

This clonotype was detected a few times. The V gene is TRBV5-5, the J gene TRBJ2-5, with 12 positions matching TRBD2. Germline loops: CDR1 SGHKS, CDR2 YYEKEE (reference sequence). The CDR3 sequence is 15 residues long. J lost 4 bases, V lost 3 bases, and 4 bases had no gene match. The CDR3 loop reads CASSSSGGEGETQYF. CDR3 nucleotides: TGTGCCAGCAGCTCTAGCGGGGGGGAAGGAGAGACCCAGTACTTC.

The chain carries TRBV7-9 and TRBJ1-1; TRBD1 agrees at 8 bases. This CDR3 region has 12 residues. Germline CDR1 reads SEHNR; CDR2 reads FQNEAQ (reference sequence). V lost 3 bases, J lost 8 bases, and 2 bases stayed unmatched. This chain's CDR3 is CASSLGTGEAFF. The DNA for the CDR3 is TGTGCCAGCAGCTTGGGGACAGGAGAAGCTTTCTTT.

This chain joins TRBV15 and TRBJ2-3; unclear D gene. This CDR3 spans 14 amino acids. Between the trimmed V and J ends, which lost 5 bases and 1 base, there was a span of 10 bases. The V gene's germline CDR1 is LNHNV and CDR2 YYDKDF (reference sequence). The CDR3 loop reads CATSEVQRTDTQYF. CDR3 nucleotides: TGTGCCACCAGCGAAGTACAGCGCACAGATACGCAGTATTTT.